What follows is one T cell receptor (beta chain) and its context. Its antigen is not identified. These data belong to a study of T cells in Graves' hyperthyroidism and ophthalmopathy. Study-level findings and limits: Most expanded thyroid clonotypes above 0.001 recurred in blood.

Researchers took RNA transcripts and amplified the TCR beta CDR3 regions from them. The TCR CDR3 was amplified in a first-round RT-PCR using the HTBI primer set. Via MiXCR, TCRdb re-called the multiplex PCR reads, giving one row per CDR3 protein. The data show around 620,000 distinct CDR3 sequences, 46% seen once. Sequences were obtained from peripheral blood or thyroid tissue (not recorded which). This TCR came from an adult woman with Graves' disease, either hyperthyroidism or ophthalmopathy (not recorded which).

For the CDR3, the DNA is TGTGCCAGCAGAACGGGTTCTAGGGGCAATCAGCCCCAGCATTTT. This codes for CASRTGSRGNQPQHF. V usage is TRBV6-1 and J usage is TRBJ1-5; no reliable D call. Germline-derived CDR1 and CDR2 are MNHNS and SASEGT. The CDR3 contains 15 residues. V lost 6 bases and J lost 2, with 14 bases in between.